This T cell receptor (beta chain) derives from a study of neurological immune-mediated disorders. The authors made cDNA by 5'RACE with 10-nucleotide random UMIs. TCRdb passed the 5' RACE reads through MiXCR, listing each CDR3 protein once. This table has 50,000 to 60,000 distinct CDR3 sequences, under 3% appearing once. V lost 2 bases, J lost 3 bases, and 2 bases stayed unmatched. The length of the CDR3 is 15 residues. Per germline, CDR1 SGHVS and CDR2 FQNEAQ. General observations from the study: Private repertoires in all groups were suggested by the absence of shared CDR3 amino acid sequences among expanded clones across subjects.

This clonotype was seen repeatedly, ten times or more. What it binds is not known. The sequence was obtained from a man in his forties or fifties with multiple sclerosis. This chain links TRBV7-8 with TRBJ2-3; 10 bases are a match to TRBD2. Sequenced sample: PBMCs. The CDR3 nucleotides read TGTGCCAGCAGCTTAATAGCGGGGGGTACAGATACGCAGTATTTT. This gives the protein CASSLIAGGTDTQYF.